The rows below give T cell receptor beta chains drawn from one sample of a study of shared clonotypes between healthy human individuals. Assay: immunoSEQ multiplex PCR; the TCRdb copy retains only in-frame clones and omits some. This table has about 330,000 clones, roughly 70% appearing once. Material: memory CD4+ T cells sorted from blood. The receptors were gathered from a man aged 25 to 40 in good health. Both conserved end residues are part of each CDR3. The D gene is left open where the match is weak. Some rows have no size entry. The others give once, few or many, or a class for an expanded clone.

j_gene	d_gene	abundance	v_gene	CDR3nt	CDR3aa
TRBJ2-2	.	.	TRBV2	TGTGCCAGCAGTGCCCTAAGGGGGACCGGGGAGCTGTTTTTT	CASSALRGTGELFF
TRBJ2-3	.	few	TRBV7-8	TGTGCCAGCAGCTCGAATAGCGGCCTCACAGATACGCAGTATTTT	CASSSNSGLTDTQYF
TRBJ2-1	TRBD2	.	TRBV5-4	TGTGCCAGCAGTTTGAGACTAGCGGATTCCAGGAAGCAGTTCTTC	CASSLRLADSRKQFF
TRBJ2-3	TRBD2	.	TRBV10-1	TGCGCCAGCAGTGACCCAGCGGGAGGGAGAGATACGCAGTATTTT	CASSDPAGGRDTQYF
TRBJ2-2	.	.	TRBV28	TGTGCCAGCAGTTTGGAGTACGCCGGGGAGCTGTTTTTT	CASSLEYAGELFF
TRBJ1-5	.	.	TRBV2	TGTGCCAGCAGCGCCTCGCGGGATCAGCCCCAGCATTTT	CASSASRDQPQHF
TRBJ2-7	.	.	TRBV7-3	TGTGCCAGCAGCTTATCCCCAAGCGACGAGCAGTACTTC	CASSLSPSDEQYF
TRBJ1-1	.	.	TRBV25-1	TGTGCCAGCAGTAACTCCGGGAAAACCACTGAAGCTTTCTTT	CASSNSGKTTEAFF
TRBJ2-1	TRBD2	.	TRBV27	TGTGCCAGCAGAAAAGCGGGACTAGCGGGGAGGAATGAGCAGTTCTTC	CASRKAGLAGRNEQFF
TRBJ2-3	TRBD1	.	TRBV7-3	TGTGCCAGCAGCTCGGGACAGGGGATGCCAGATACGCAGTATTTT	CASSSGQGMPDTQYF
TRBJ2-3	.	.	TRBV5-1	TGCGCCAGCAGCTTGGCCCGTTTCGACCACAGCACAGATACGCAGTATTTT	CASSLARFDHSTDTQYF
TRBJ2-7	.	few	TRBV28	TGTGCCAGCAGTGCCCCCGGCGGGGCCGAGCAGTACTTC	CASSAPGGAEQYF
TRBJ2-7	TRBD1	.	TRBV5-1	TGCGCCAGCAGCCTAGGACAGGGTTCCGACGAGCAGTACTTC	CASSLGQGSDEQYF
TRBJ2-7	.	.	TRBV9	TGTGCCAGCAGCGGGGGAACCACCTACGAGCAGTACTTC	CASSGGTTYEQYF
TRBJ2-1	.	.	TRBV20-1	TGCAGTGCTAAAAGGGGTGAGCAGTTCTTC	CSAKRGEQFF
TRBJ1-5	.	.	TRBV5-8	TGTGCCAGCAGCTTGGTGGATCAGCCCCAGCATTTT	CASSLVDQPQHF
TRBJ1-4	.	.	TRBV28	TGTGCCAGCAGTCAAGGACCGAAAACTAATGAAAAACTGTTTTTT	CASSQGPKTNEKLFF
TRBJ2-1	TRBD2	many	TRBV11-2	TGTGCCAGCAGCTCACCCCGGACTAGCGGGAGTAACGCGTTCTTC	CASSSPRTSGSNAFF
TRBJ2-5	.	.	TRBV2	TGTGCCAGCAAATGGGGAAGGGGCCAGTCGGAGACCCAGTACTTC	CASKWGRGQSETQYF
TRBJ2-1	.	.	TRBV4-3	TGCGCCAGCAGCCAGGAATCGTTAGTACGCAATGAGCAGTTCTTC	CASSQESLVRNEQFF
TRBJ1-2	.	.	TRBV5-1	TGCGCCAGCAGCTCGAGGCCGACGGAATCGGATGGCTACACCTTC	CASSSRPTESDGYTF
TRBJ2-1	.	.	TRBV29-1	TGCAGCGCGACGCAGGGAAGCGCCGGTGAGCAGTTCTTC	CSATQGSAGEQFF
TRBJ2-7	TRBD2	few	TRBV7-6	TGTGCCAGCAGCTTACAAGCGGGAGTATTGGAGCAGTACTTC	CASSLQAGVLEQYF
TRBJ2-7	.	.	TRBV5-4	TGTGCCAGCAGCTCGGGACGTTCGAAAACCTACGAGCAGTACTTC	CASSSGRSKTYEQYF
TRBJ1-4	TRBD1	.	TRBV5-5	TGTGCCAGCAGCCCCACCACAGGGGTAGGAGAAAAACTGTTTTTT	CASSPTTGVGEKLFF
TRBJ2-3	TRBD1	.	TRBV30	TGTGCCTGCAAACAGGGGCGGTTAGCGAGAGACACAGATACGCAGTATTTT	CACKQGRLARDTDTQYF
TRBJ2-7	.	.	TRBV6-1	TGTGCCAGCTTAGCGGTTTGGGCCTACGAGCAGTACTTC	CASLAVWAYEQYF
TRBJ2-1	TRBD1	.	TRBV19	TGTGCCAGCGTCGACAGGGCTTACAATGAGCAGTTCTTC	CASVDRAYNEQFF
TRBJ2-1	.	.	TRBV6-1	TGTGCCACAATAACGGGACACGCATACAATGAGCAGTTCTTC	CATITGHAYNEQFF
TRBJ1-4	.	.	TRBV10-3	TGTGCCACCCGTGAGGGGCAGAGGAATGAAAAACTGTTTTTT	CATREGQRNEKLFF
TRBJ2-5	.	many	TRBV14	TGTGCCAGCAGCCAAGACTACCGGACTCAAGAGACCCAGTACTTC	CASSQDYRTQETQYF
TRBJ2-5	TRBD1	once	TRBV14	TGTGCCAGCAGCCCCAGACAGGGGCTCGCAGAGACCCAGTACTTC	CASSPRQGLAETQYF
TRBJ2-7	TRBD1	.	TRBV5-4	TGTGCCAGCAGCCAGGGGGTCCGACGGAGCTCCTACGAGCAGTACTTC	CASSQGVRRSSYEQYF
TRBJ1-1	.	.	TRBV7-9	TGTGCCAGCAGCTTAGTGGGATACACTGAAGCTTTCTTT	CASSLVGYTEAFF
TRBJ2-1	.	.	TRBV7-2	TGTGCCAGCAGCATACAGGAGAGCTCCTACAATGAGCAGTTCTTC	CASSIQESSYNEQFF
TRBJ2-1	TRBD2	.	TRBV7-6	TGTGCCAGCAGCCCGGTAGCGGGATTGTCCTACAATGAGCAGTTCTTC	CASSPVAGLSYNEQFF
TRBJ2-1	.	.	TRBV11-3	TGTGCCAGCAGCTTAGCGAGAGGGTCCAATGAGCAGTTCTTC	CASSLARGSNEQFF
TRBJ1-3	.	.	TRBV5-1	TGCGCCAGCAGCTTGGGACCTACCGGAAACACCATATATTTT	CASSLGPTGNTIYF
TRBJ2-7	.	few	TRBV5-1	TGCGCCAGCAGTCTAACTCTCACTACGGGGGAGCAGTACTTC	CASSLTLTTGEQYF
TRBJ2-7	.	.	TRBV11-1	TGTGCCAGCAGCTCCTCACCAGAGCAGTACTTC	CASSSSPEQYF
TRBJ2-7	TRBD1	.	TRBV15	TGTGCCACCAGCACTGGACAGGGGGCTTGGGAGCAGTACTTC	CATSTGQGAWEQYF
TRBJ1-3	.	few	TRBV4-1	TGCGCCAGCAGCCCCTATCAGGGACCGAACCTCTCTGGAAACACCATATATTTT	CASSPYQGPNLSGNTIYF
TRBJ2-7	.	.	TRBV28	TGTGCCAGCAGTTTACAGTTATACGAGCAGTACTTC	CASSLQLYEQYF
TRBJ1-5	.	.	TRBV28	TGTGCCAGCAGTCCAAACAGAAGGGGGTCTGATCAGCCCCAGCATTTT	CASSPNRRGSDQPQHF
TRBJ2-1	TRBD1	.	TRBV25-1	TGTGCCAGCCTCGGACAGGGGGACCCGAATGAGCAGTTCTTC	CASLGQGDPNEQFF
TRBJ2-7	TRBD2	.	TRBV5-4	TGTGCCAGCAGCTTGGGAACTCTAGCGGGAGGCGCCTACGAGCAGTACTTC	CASSLGTLAGGAYEQYF
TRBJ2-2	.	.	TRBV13	TGTGCCAGCAGCCTCCGGACGACCGGGGAGCTGTTTTTT	CASSLRTTGELFF
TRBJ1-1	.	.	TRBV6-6	TGTGCCAGCAGTTTCAGGAACGGTGAAGCTTTCTTT	CASSFRNGEAFF
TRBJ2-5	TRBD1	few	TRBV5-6	TGTGCCAGCAGCCTCCCGGACAGGGGGCGAACCCAGTACTTC	CASSLPDRGRTQYF
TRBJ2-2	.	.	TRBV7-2	TGTGCCAGCAGCCTAATATCGACAGCTAACACCGGGGAGCTGTTTTTT	CASSLISTANTGELFF
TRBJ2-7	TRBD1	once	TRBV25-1	TGTGCCAGCAGTGAGTCCGGGACAGGGAGCTACGAGCAGTACTTC	CASSESGTGSYEQYF
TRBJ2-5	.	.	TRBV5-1	TGCGCCAGCAGCTCGAGGCACAGGGAAGAGACCCAGTACTTC	CASSSRHREETQYF
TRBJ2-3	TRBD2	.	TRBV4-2	TGTGCCAGCAGCCCCGAGTCCATTGCGGCGGGAGATGCATATACGCAGTATTTT	CASSPESIAAGDAYTQYF